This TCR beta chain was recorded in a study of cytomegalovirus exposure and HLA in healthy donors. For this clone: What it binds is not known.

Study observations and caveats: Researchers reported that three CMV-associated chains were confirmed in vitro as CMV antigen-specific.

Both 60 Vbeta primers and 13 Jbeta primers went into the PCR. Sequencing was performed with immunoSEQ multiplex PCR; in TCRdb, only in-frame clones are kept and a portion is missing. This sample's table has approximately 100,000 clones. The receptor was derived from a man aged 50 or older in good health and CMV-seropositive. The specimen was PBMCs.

The CDR3 protein is CASSQDLAVTDTQYF. The CDR3 DNA reads as TGCGCCAGCAGCCAAGATTTAGCCGTCACAGATACGCAGTATTTT. The V and J genes are TRBV4-3 and TRBJ2-3; D gene uncertain. The V and J ends lost 0 bases and 2 bases respectively, with 9 bases between them. Germline values: CDR1 LGHNA, CDR2 YSLEER. The CDR3 runs 15 residues.